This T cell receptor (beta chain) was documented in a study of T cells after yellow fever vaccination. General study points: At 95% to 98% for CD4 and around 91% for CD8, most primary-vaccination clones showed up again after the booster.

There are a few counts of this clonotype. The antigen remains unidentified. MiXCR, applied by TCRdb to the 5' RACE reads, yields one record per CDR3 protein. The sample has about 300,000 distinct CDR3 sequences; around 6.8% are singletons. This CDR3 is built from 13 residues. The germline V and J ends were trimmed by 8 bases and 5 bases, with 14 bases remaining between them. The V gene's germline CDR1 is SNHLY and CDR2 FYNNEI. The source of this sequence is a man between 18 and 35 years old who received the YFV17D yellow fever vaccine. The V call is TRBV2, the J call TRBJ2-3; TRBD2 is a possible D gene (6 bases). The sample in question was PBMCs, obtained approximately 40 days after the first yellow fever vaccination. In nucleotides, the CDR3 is TGTGCCAGCGCGCGGAGGGAGGAAGATACGCAGTATTTT. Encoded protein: CASARREEDTQYF.